This TCR beta chain was profiled in a study of T cell responses to AZD1222 COVID-19 vaccine. Study-level findings and limits: There were vaccine-associated CD4 TCRs across spike, dominant at 160-218 and 743-854.

A note on this clone: Antigen specificity is unknown.

Sequenced by immunoSEQ multiplex PCR; TCRdb stores in-frame clones only, minus some. The data hold 120,000 to 150,000 clones, with about 90% observed a single time. This CDR3 spans 13 amino acids. From germline, CDR1 is MNHNS and CDR2 SASEGT. V was clipped by 2 bases and J by 5 bases, with 10 bases between them. The TCR comes from an adult who received the AZD1222 COVID-19 vaccine. The chain is built from TRBV6-1 and TRBJ2-7; D gene ambiguous. The sequencing used peripheral blood, collected 28 days after the second AZD1222 dose. The CDR3 coding sequence is TGTGCCAGCAGTGAAAACCAGGTCGACGAGCAGTACTTC. It codes for CASSENQVDEQYF.